The 6 T cell receptor beta chains given below trace back to one sample, sequenced in a study of cytomegalovirus exposure and HLA in healthy donors. PCR involved 60 Vbeta and 13 Jbeta primers. Assay used: immunoSEQ multiplex PCR; TCRdb lists only in-frame clones, some missing. The data show under 250,000 clones, less than 85% seen once. Sequencing input: PBMCs. These receptors all stem from a man between 18 and 29 years old in good health and CMV-seronegative.

In regard to this clone: A read error may account for a junction end that differs from germline. This rearrangement joins TRBV7-7 to TRBJ2-1; D gene ambiguous. The CDR3 contains 14 residues. Germline CDR1 reads SSHAT; CDR2 reads FNYEAQ (reference sequence). CDR3 nucleotide sequence: TGTGCTAGCAGCTTAGTTGGTCAGGATGCTGAGCAGTTCTTC. As protein: CASSLVGQDAEQFF. Based on the CDR3 plus reference TRBV7-7 and TRBJ2-1, the full variable domain is GAGVSQSPRYKVTKRGQDVTLRCDPISSHATLYWYQQALGQGPEFLTYFNYEAQPDKSGLPSDRFSAERPEGSISTLTIQRTEQRDSAMYRCASSLVGQDAEQFFGPGTRLTVL.

The rearrangement uses TRBV9 and TRBJ2-1, with TRBD2 identical over 9 bases. This CDR3 has 15 amino acids. Unmatched junction bases numbered 3, after V lost 0 bases and J lost 5 bases. The germline CDR1 and CDR2 sequences are SGDLS and YYNGEE. The CDR3 region is CASSVGGLAHNEQFF. The CDR3 nucleotides read TGTGCCAGCAGCGTAGGGGGACTAGCCCACAATGAGCAGTTCTTC.

This sequence joins TRBV6-1 and TRBJ2-5; the D is unclear. Trimming removed 4 bases from V and 3 bases from J, with 9 bases in between. This CDR3 contains 13 residues. Germline CDR1 and CDR2: MNHNS and SASEGT. CDR3 DNA sequence: TGTGCCAGCAGTGTAGCAGGAGAAGAGACCCAGTACTTC. Translating gives CASSVAGEETQYF.

The genes are TRBV7-9 and TRBJ2-5; possibly TRBD2 for D (5 bases). Deletions cut 5 bases from V and 5 bases from J, with 21 bases between. This CDR3 region has 16 residues. In germline, CDR1 is SEHNR, CDR2 FQNEAQ (reference sequence). The CDR3 loop is CASSPSVGVPRETQYF. DNA of the CDR3: TGTGCCAGCAGCCCGTCCGTCGGGGTTCCAAGGGAGACCCAGTACTTC.

V and J are TRBV7-3 and TRBJ1-1, with D tentatively TRBD1 (5 bases). The CDR3 is 12 amino acids. V was shortened by 6 bases and J by 4 bases, with 9 bases between the two germline ends. The germline gives CDR1 SGHTA, CDR2 FQGTGA. The CDR3 sequence: CASSGQGTEAFF. CDR3 nucleotides: TGTGCCAGCAGTGGGCAGGGCACTGAAGCTTTCTTT.

V and J are TRBV27 and TRBJ1-5; no definite D call. Germline CDR1 reads MNHEY; CDR2 reads SMNVEV (reference sequence). This CDR3 comprises 13 residues. V dropped 1 base and J dropped 6 bases, with 7 bases sitting between them. In DNA, the CDR3 is TGTGCCAGCAGTTTATGGTCAGGTCAGCCCCAGCATTTT. Protein: CASSLWSGQPQHF.